A selection of T cell receptor beta chains follows, all from one sample in a study of T cells in Graves' hyperthyroidism and ophthalmopathy. TCRdb independently ran MiXCR on the multiplex PCR reads; one entry per CDR3 protein. The table includes some 270,000 distinct CDR3 sequences, approximately 23% detected once. Material: blood. The receptors stem from a middle-aged woman with Graves' ophthalmopathy. The conserved cysteine and the conserved F or W are not part of the CDR3 here.

v_gene,j_gene,CDR3aa
TRBV6-1,TRBJ1-1,ASSEPGVHYATEAF
TRBV6-1,TRBJ2-7,ASNPRDSPVYEQY
TRBV10-3,TRBJ2-2,AIRTGPYGELF
TRBV27,TRBJ2-7,ASSLGPPSGTYEQY
TRBV6-5,TRBJ2-7,ASSYSDREGEQY
TRBV4-1,TRBJ1-2,ASSQDGGARTDNYGYT
TRBV28,TRBJ1-2,ASSNIIPSSKYGYT
TRBV25-1,TRBJ2-5,ASSEYGRGSETQY
TRBV24-1,TRBJ1-2,ATSEAGQGSGYT
TRBV20-1,TRBJ2-7,SARGLGDSYEQY
TRBV12-3/TRBV12-4,TRBJ2-7,ASSFRVTYEQY
TRBV6-5,TRBJ1-2,ASSSNRGYT
TRBV2,TRBJ1-5,ASRNRGSNQPQH
TRBV7-9,TRBJ2-7,ASRSLGGYEQY
TRBV10-3,TRBJ2-2,AISEKTGMNTGELF
TRBV24-1,TRBJ2-2,ATSDLRRTGELF
TRBV2,TRBJ2-5,ASRSGLAVKETQY
TRBV19,TRBJ2-7,ASSPGDSSYEQY
TRBV19,TRBJ1-2,ATRGVDYGYT
TRBV28,TRBJ1-2,ASGVYTGTGGVRVRGYT
TRBV20-1,TRBJ1-1,SARDRGMNTEAF
TRBV6-2/TRBV6-3,TRBJ2-1,ASSRGLGKISNEQF
TRBV2,TRBJ2-4,ASSEESLAGEITRNIQY
TRBV27,TRBJ1-1,ASKGEMNTEAF
TRBV19,TRBJ2-7,ASSKARGYEQY
TRBV7-6,TRBJ2-6,ASSGKGSGANVLT
TRBV11-1,TRBJ1-2,ASSPLGDAANYGYT
TRBV28,TRBJ1-1,ASSLVAGGVTEAF
TRBV20-1,TRBJ2-5,SATGTSESQETQY
TRBV6-1,TRBJ1-5,ASSGGGGRPQH
TRBV6-5,TRBJ2-5,ASSSERGEETQY
TRBV27,TRBJ2-5,ASGLLETQY
TRBV2,TRBJ1-5,ASVEILGQPQH
TRBV2,TRBJ1-5,ASSDWGASHQPQH
TRBV6-1,TRBJ2-4,ASGRINIQY
TRBV28,TRBJ1-2,ASSFPGQPLYGYT
TRBV12-3/TRBV12-4,TRBJ1-1,ASKQGPNTEAF
TRBV6-2/TRBV6-3,TRBJ2-7,ASSYLREAREQY
TRBV6-5,TRBJ2-7,ASSYGGSGSYEQY
TRBV7-8,TRBJ1-2,ASSPTRDSRGYGYT
TRBV27,TRBJ1-1,ASSYRGYYTEAF
TRBV28,TRBJ1-1,ASTANHWGQTARNTEAF
TRBV5-1,TRBJ2-2,ASSLGREGTGELF
TRBV12-3/TRBV12-4,TRBJ1-5,ASSQDRGRKPQH
TRBV5-1,TRBJ2-4,ASSLDGASIQY
TRBV6-1,TRBJ1-3,ASSQTQGVTIY
TRBV6-5,TRBJ2-5,ASRHRGLAGETQY
TRBV5-1,TRBJ1-1,ASSPYGQGEAF
TRBV20-1,TRBJ2-5,SAPIRGYQETQY
TRBV20-1,TRBJ2-7,SAERGQAGVYEQS
TRBV20-1,TRBJ2-7,SAQVIGQAYEQY
TRBV20-1,TRBJ1-5,SASRDRGYQPQH
TRBV7-8,TRBJ1-1,ASSPGTGTGTEAF
TRBV28,TRBJ2-5,ASSPPVLKIQY